A selection of T cell receptor beta chains follows, all from one sample in a study of identical twins. TCRdb itself ran the 5' RACE reads through MiXCR, one entry per CDR3 protein. The repertoire holds about 900,000 distinct CDR3 sequences, with over 9% as singletons. In addition, the sample was reused for a study of yellow fever vaccine responses in identical twins.

The sample comprised PBMCs. These receptors originate from a woman between 18 and 29 years old in good health. Each CDR3 is given with its conserved first and last residue. D genes are given only for firm matches. The size entry is marked missing in some rows and otherwise reads once, few, many or a size class.

cdr3_nt cdr3_aa clone_size v_call d_call j_call
TGTGCCAGCAGTGAGGGGATCTCGAGGGAGCAGTTCTTC CASSEGISREQFF few TRBV2 - TRBJ2-1
TGCAGTGCTAGACTTTCGACCGGGGTCACTGAAGCTTTCTTT CSARLSTGVTEAFF few TRBV20-1 - TRBJ1-1
TGCAGTGCTTCAATCCGGGACTATCAAGAGACCCAGTACTTC CSASIRDYQETQYF few TRBV20-1 TRBD2 TRBJ2-5
TGTGCCAGCAGTGAATTAGGGTTAGGCACAGATACGCAGTATTTT CASSELGLGTDTQYF few TRBV2 - TRBJ2-3
TGCGCCAGCAGCTTCTCTCCGGGACAAACTAATGAGCAGTTCTTC CASSFSPGQTNEQFF - TRBV5-1 - TRBJ2-1
TGTGCCAGCAGCCCCTGGGACAGACTACCCTACGAGCAGTACTTC CASSPWDRLPYEQYF few TRBV11-2 TRBD1 TRBJ2-7
TGTGCCAGCAGTGCAGCGGGAGCCTACGAGCAGTACTTC CASSAAGAYEQYF - TRBV28 TRBD2 TRBJ2-7
TGTGCCAGCAGCGCCCGGACAGCCAAGAACTATGGCTACACCTTC CASSARTAKNYGYTF - TRBV11-2 - TRBJ1-2
TGCAGTGCTAAGCCCGGGGAGCAGTTCTTC CSAKPGEQFF few TRBV20-1 - TRBJ2-1
TGTGCCAGCACTCAGGCGGGGGCGGCTTTCTTT CASTQAGAAFF - TRBV27 - TRBJ1-1
TGTGCCACCGACGGGACCGGGGAGCTGTTTTTT CATDGTGELFF - TRBV24-1 - TRBJ2-2
TGTGCCAGCAGCTTGGCACAGGACCTAAAGCAGTTCTTC CASSLAQDLKQFF many TRBV5-6 - TRBJ2-1
TGTGCCACCCTGAGGGTGGGTGAGCAGTTCTTC CATLRVGEQFF - TRBV11-2 - TRBJ2-1
TGTGCCAGCAGCCAACCAGGTTCGGGGCAGTACTTC CASSQPGSGQYF - TRBV3-1 - TRBJ2-7
TGCGCCAGCAGCCCTCCCCAGGGACTAGCGGGATCGTACGAGCAGTACTTC CASSPPQGLAGSYEQYF few TRBV5-1 TRBD2 TRBJ2-7
TGCGCCAGCAGCCCAAGGTCATATGGGAACACTGAAGCTTTCTTT CASSPRSYGNTEAFF many TRBV5-1 - TRBJ1-1
TGCGCCAGCAGCTTGGGGGCGACACGGAACACCGGGGAGCTGTTTTTT CASSLGATRNTGELFF - TRBV5-1 - TRBJ2-2
TGTGCCAGCCCACAAACGGAGGGGGGATTGGGCACAGATACGCAGTATTTT CASPQTEGGLGTDTQYF - TRBV6-1 - TRBJ2-3
TGTGCCAGCAGGGGACACCCTAACTATGGCTACACCTTC CASRGHPNYGYTF - TRBV12-3/TRBV12-4 - TRBJ1-2
TGTGCCAGCAGTCCGGTCGCCGGCAGGGACAGTGGTGAAGCTTTCTTT CASSPVAGRDSGEAFF - TRBV27 TRBD1 TRBJ1-1
TGTGCCAGCAGGGAGGGCACAGATACGCAGTATTTT CASREGTDTQYF many TRBV28 - TRBJ2-3
TGTGCCACTTCATCCCTAGGGGGCGAGGGTAATGAGCAGTTCTTC CATSSLGGEGNEQFF many TRBV28 TRBD1 TRBJ2-1
TGTGCCAGCAGCAGAGAAGGGACCTCCTACAATGAGCAGTTCTTC CASSREGTSYNEQFF many TRBV9 - TRBJ2-1
TGTGCCAGCAGCGTAGCTCATGGCCCCACCGGGGAGCTGTTTTTT CASSVAHGPTGELFF - TRBV9 - TRBJ2-2
TGCGCCAGCAGTGAGTCCACTAGGAGGAATGAGCAGTTCTTC CASSESTRRNEQFF many TRBV10-1 - TRBJ2-1
TGTGCCACCAGCCGACAGGTTTACAATGAGCAGTTCTTC CATSRQVYNEQFF - TRBV15 - TRBJ2-1
TGTGCCAGCAGCTTCTCTAGAGGGTCGCCCGGGGAGCTGTTTTTT CASSFSRGSPGELFF - TRBV7-8 - TRBJ2-2
TGCAGTGCTAAGGACGGTCCCGGTGAGACCCAGTACTTC CSAKDGPGETQYF many TRBV20-1 - TRBJ2-5
TGCGCCTCGGAACGGACGCCTAATGAAAAACTGTTTTTT CASERTPNEKLFF - TRBV6-1 - TRBJ1-4
TGTGCCAGCAGTGAATACGGCAGGGCGGTCTACGAGCAGTACTTC CASSEYGRAVYEQYF - TRBV25-1 - TRBJ2-7
TGTGCCAGCAGTTTTAGGCTAGCGGGCTACGAGCAGTACTTC CASSFRLAGYEQYF - TRBV12-3/TRBV12-4 TRBD2 TRBJ2-7
TGTGCCAGCAGTTTAGCGGGTAGCGGGAGCACTGAGCAGTACTTC CASSLAGSGSTEQYF - TRBV12-3/TRBV12-4 TRBD2 TRBJ2-7
TGTGCCAGCAGACGGCTAGGCGGAAACATTCAGTACTTC CASRRLGGNIQYF - TRBV6-2/TRBV6-3 - TRBJ2-4
TGTGCCAGCAGCAACGGACAGGGGGCTGAAGCTTTCTTT CASSNGQGAEAFF few TRBV3-1 TRBD1 TRBJ1-1
TGTGCCAGCAGTTCCCTCAGCGGCCAAGAGACCCAGTACTTC CASSSLSGQETQYF - TRBV27 - TRBJ2-5
TGTGCCAGTAGTATAGACGAAGGAATGAACACTGAAGCTTTCTTT CASSIDEGMNTEAFF - TRBV19 - TRBJ1-1
TGTGCCAGCAGCTTAGTTCCAGGGGGGGAAGAGACCCAGTACTTC CASSLVPGGEETQYF - TRBV7-6 - TRBJ2-5
TGTGCCAGCAGTCCCATGACTAGCGGGGGGGGAACCTCCTACAATGAGCAGTTCTTC CASSPMTSGGGTSYNEQFF - TRBV28 TRBD2 TRBJ2-1
TGCAGTGCTAGAGGACGTATAGTATCCACGGGGTACACCGGGGAGCTGTTTTTT CSARGRIVSTGYTGELFF - TRBV20-1 - TRBJ2-2
TGTGCCAGCAGAAAAACCGGGACAGGCACGTACTTC CASRKTGTGTYF few TRBV28 TRBD1 TRBJ2-4
TGCGCCAGCAGCCAAGAGGGGAAGGGGGGAGGCACTGAAGCTTTCTTT CASSQEGKGGGTEAFF few TRBV4-1 - TRBJ1-1
TGTGCCAGCAGGCCTGCGACAGAGGCTGAGCAGTTCTTC CASRPATEAEQFF - TRBV27 - TRBJ2-1
TGTGCCAGCAGCCCTATAGCGCGGAATGAGCAGTTCTTC CASSPIARNEQFF few TRBV7-2 - TRBJ2-1
TGTGCCAGCAGCTGGGGGACGGGGAACACTGAAGCTTTCTTT CASSWGTGNTEAFF - TRBV5-5 - TRBJ1-1
TGCGCCAGCAGCCAGGACATGGTGGAGACCCAGTACTTC CASSQDMVETQYF few TRBV5-1 - TRBJ2-5
TGTGCCAGCAGCCCCCGGGCCGACCACTACAATGAGCAGTTCTTC CASSPRADHYNEQFF many TRBV12-3/TRBV12-4 - TRBJ2-1